This TCR beta chain is from a study of T cells in localized non-small cell lung cancer. Study-wide results and caveats: Sequencing, confined to only one tumor region, leaves heterogeneity possible. There was higher T cell clonality in uninvolved adjacent lung than in tumor, and it was highest there. Longer overall survival associated with higher blood T cell density; shorter survival with higher adjacent-lung clonality.

Sequencing used immunoSEQ multiplex PCR; TCRdb keeps in-frame clones, though not all of them. The sample includes 75,000 to 90,000 clones, approximately 84% of them seen just once. Germline values: CDR1 SGDLS, CDR2 YYNGEE. Trimming took off 0 bases at V and 3 bases at J, with 8 bases between the two ends. CDR3 size: 14 residues. Regarding this clone: The target antigen is unknown.

This chain joins TRBV9 and TRBJ2-3, with D tentatively TRBD2 (6 bases). The clonotype comes from a man aged 35-69 years with stage I lung adenocarcinoma. Sequenced here: peripheral blood, sampled before any cancer treatment. For the CDR3, the DNA is TGTGCCAGCAGCGTAGCACGGGGGACAGATACGCAGTATTTT. Protein product: CASSVARGTDTQYF.